The clone carrying this TCR beta chain has at least ten counts. Its antigen remains unidentified. This specimen comes from a study of early T cells in non-severe SARS-CoV-2 infection. At the level of the study: Sequenced bulk RNA came from whole blood that was unsorted, and chains were unpaired.

Each cDNA molecule carried a unique molecular identifier. TCRdb re-called the 5' RACE reads through MiXCR, storing one row per CDR3 protein. This table holds 50,000 to 80,000 distinct CDR3 sequences, roughly 9% found once. Study-wide findings and caveats: Private and CD4 specificities were missed by VDJdb matching, skewed to anti-spike CD8.

Trimming took off 3 bases at V and 2 bases at J, with 6 bases between the two ends. The CDR3 is made up of 13 amino acids. The rearrangement joins TRBV12-3 or TRBV12-4 to TRBJ2-3; D is unresolved. This sample comprised whole blood, obtained at baseline. The receptor's source is an adult who was a healthcare worker with PCR-confirmed SARS-CoV-2 infection or an uninfected control (not recorded which). The CDR3 here is CASSLADTDTQYF. The DNA of the CDR3 is TGTGCCAGCAGTTTGGCGGACACAGATACGCAGTATTTT.